One sample yielded the 18 T cell receptor beta chains listed below, sequenced in a study of control samples from healthy donors and cancer patients. The protocol was immunoSEQ multiplex PCR, while the TCRdb copy is restricted to in-frame clones and leaves out a portion. The sample holds under 100,000 clones, roughly 90% seen once. The sample taken for sequencing was blood. Source of these receptors: an older woman in good health.

The chain has TRBV2 and TRBJ1-4; D unresolved. Germline lookup yields CDR1 SNHLY and CDR2 FYNNEI. The CDR3 runs 13 residues. V lost 8 bases and J lost 4, with 11 bases in between. CDR3: CASPRDDNEKLFF. The CDR3, as DNA: TGTGCCAGCCCCCGAGACGATAATGAAAAACTGTTTTTT.

The chain combines TRBV9 with TRBJ1-1; 9 bases line up with TRBD1. V dropped 0 bases and J dropped 3; count of bases not matched to a gene: 12. The V gene's germline CDR1 is SGDLS and CDR2 YYNGEE. The CDR3 is 18 amino acids. The CDR3 nucleotides are TGTGCCAGCAGCGTAGCTCGAGGGACAGGGACCGGTTACACTGAAGCTTTCTTT. As protein: CASSVARGTGTGYTEAFF.

V usage is TRBV9 and J usage is TRBJ2-1, with 8 bases matching TRBD2. This CDR3 is built from 15 residues. Germline assignment: CDR1 SGDLS and CDR2 YYNGEE. The V segment lost 1 base and the J segment 2 bases; nucleotides outside the gene matches: 2. The CDR3 region has the DNA TGTGCCAGCAGCGTAATAGCGGGGACCTACAATGAGCAGTTCTTC. Translation: CASSVIAGTYNEQFF. Full variable domain (remainder filled in from reference TRBV9 and TRBJ2-1): DSGVTQTPKHLITATGQRVTLRCSPRSGDLSVYWYQQSLDQGLQFLIQYYNGEERAKGNILERFSAQQFPDLHSELNLSSLELGDSALYFCASSVIAGTYNEQFFGPGTRLTVL.

The chain employs TRBV18 and TRBJ1-1; D is unresolved. Trimming took off 2 bases at V and 1 base at J, with 11 bases between the two ends. From germline, CDR1 is KGHSH and CDR2 LQKENI. The CDR3 spans 15 residues. In DNA form, the CDR3 reads TGTGCCAGCTCACCAGAGATGGGGTCGAACACTGAAGCTTTCTTT. Amino acids: CASSPEMGSNTEAFF.

The chain is built from TRBV28 and TRBJ2-7; TRBD2 matches 7 bases. V trimming: 4 bases; J trimming: 5 bases; junction bases outside the gene matches: 20. Germline loops: CDR1 MDHEN, CDR2 SYDVKM. The CDR3 covers 18 residues. The CDR3 region is CASSYPPLLAESPHEQYF. The CDR3 DNA sequence: TGTGCCAGCAGTTATCCCCCCCTTCTAGCGGAGTCCCCCCACGAGCAGTACTTC.

The chain combines TRBV12-3 or TRBV12-4 with TRBJ2-7, with D hard to call. The V end lost 1 base, the J end lost 6 bases, and 10 bases lay between the germline ends. This CDR3 is 13 amino acids long. CDR3 DNA sequence: TGTGCCAGCAGTTTAGTATCAGGTAGCGAGCAGTACTTC. This sequence encodes CASSLVSGSEQYF.

The genes are TRBV5-4 and TRBJ1-2; TRBD1 matches 10 bases. V shed 0 bases and J 8 bases; nucleotides not matched to a gene: 4. Germline CDR1 reads SGHNT; CDR2 reads YYREEE (reference sequence). The CDR3 has 14 residues. This CDR3 reads CASSLGQGAKGYTF. Written as DNA, the CDR3 is TGTGCCAGCAGCTTGGGACAGGGGGCTAAAGGCTACACCTTC. The full variable domain, with the rest looked up from reference TRBV5-4 and TRBJ1-2, is ETGVTQSPTHLIKTRGQQVTLRCSSQSGHNTVSWYQQALGQGPQFIFQYYREEENGRGNFPPRFSGLQFPNYSSELNVNALELDDSALYLCASSLGQGAKGYTFGSGTRLTVV.

The chain carries TRBV5-6 and TRBJ1-2, with D possibly matching TRBD1 (5 bases). V shed 7 bases and J shed 4 bases, with 20 bases lying between them. The CDR3 loop spans 15 amino acids. Germline CDR1 is SGHDT and CDR2 is YYEEEE. The CDR3, as DNA: TGTGCCAGCGTCCGGGGGTCAGCCGTTAGCTATGGCTACACCTTC. Encoded protein: CASVRGSAVSYGYTF.

V is TRBV15 and J is TRBJ2-2; D unresolved. The CDR3 sequence is 13 residues long. V lost 3 bases, J lost 1 base, and 3 bases lay in between. Germline V gene data show CDR1 as LNHNV and CDR2 as YYDKDF (reference sequence). The CDR3 spells CATSRENTGELFF. The CDR3 bases are TGTGCCACCAGCAGGGAGAACACCGGGGAGCTGTTTTTT. Full variable domain (remainder filled in from reference TRBV15 and TRBJ2-2): DAMVIQNPRYQVTQFGKPVTLSCSQTLNHNVMYWYQQKSSQAPKLLFHYYDKDFNNEADTPDNFQSRRPNTSFCFLDIRSPGLGDTAMYLCATSRENTGELFFGEGSRLTVL.

V and J are TRBV6-6 and TRBJ1-5; TRBD1 agrees at 10 bases. V trimming: 7 bases; J trimming: 5 bases; junction bases outside the gene matches: 8. The CDR3 contains 15 residues. Germline V CDR1 and CDR2: MNHNY, SVGAGI (reference sequence). The CDR3 is CASTNRQGADQPQHF. CDR3 sequence (DNA): TGTGCCAGCACTAATAGACAGGGGGCTGATCAGCCCCAGCATTTT.

As regards this clone: One end of the junction varies from germline; a read error may be responsible. The chain carries TRBV7-7 and TRBJ2-5; the D gene is possibly TRBD1 (5 bases). This CDR3 spans 14 amino acids. In germline, CDR1 is SSHAT, CDR2 FNYEAQ (reference sequence). The CDR3 DNA reads TGTGCTAGCAGCCGTCAGGGCATTCAAGAGACCCAGTACTTC. Amino acids: CASSRQGIQETQYF.

V and J are TRBV6-6 and TRBJ1-2, with 10 bases identical to TRBD1. Germline trimming cut 2 bases from V and 14 bases from J; bases unmatched to any gene: 11. Germline-derived CDR1 and CDR2 are MNHNY and SVGAGI (reference sequence). The CDR3 consists of 14 residues. CDR3 amino acids: CASSYQLGQGKKTF. DNA for the CDR3: TGTGCCAGCAGTTACCAGTTGGGACAGGGGAAGAAAACCTTC.

Regarding this clone: One junction end does not reproduce the germline sequence, and a read error may be involved. This chain connects TRBV5-6 to TRBJ1-2; 7 bases align to TRBD1. There are 13 residues in the CDR3. CDR1 SGHDT and CDR2 YYEEEE come from the germline V gene. The DNA of the CDR3 is TGTGCCAGTAGCTCGGGACAGCTCTATGGCTACACCTTC. Translation: CASSSGQLYGYTF.

This clone was detected a few times. The chain combines TRBV10-3 with TRBJ1-5; tentative D call: TRBD1 (6 bases). This CDR3 has 18 amino acids. CDR1 and CDR2 (germline): ENHRY, SYGVKD. Trimming left V 0 bases short and J 0 bases short, with 15 bases between. The CDR3 loop is CAISESAFRTDSNQPQHF. In DNA, the CDR3 is TGTGCCATCAGTGAGTCTGCGTTCCGGACAGATAGCAATCAGCCCCAGCATTTT.

V usage is TRBV30 and J usage is TRBJ2-1, with a tentative D call TRBD2 (6 bases). The ends were cut back, 2 bases at V and 8 bases at J, with 10 bases in the middle. The CDR3 covers 12 residues. The germline CDR1 and CDR2 sequences are GTSNPN and SVGIG (reference sequence). The CDR3 sequence is CAWSLTSYEQFF. CDR3 nucleotide sequence: TGTGCCTGGAGTCTGACTAGTTATGAGCAGTTCTTC. The full variable domain, with the rest looked up from reference TRBV30 and TRBJ2-1, is SQTIHQWPATLVQPVGSPLSLECTVEGTSNPNLYWYRQAAGRGLQLLFYSVGIGQISSEVPQNLSASRPQDRQFILSSKKLLLSDSGFYLCAWSLTSYEQFFGPGTRLTVL.

The rearrangement uses TRBV7-2 and TRBJ2-3; no clear D. Trimming pared 3 bases from V and 4 bases from J, leaving 8 bases between. The germline V gene encodes CDR1 SGHTA and CDR2 FQGNSA. There are 13 residues in the CDR3. For the CDR3, the DNA is TGTGCCAGCAGCTTTAATAGGCCAGATACGCAGTATTTT. Protein sequence: CASSFNRPDTQYF.

This clone came up once. CDR3 sequence (DNA): TGTGCCAGCAGCCAAGAAAGTTTCAGGAACTATGGCTACACCTTC. Protein: CASSQESFRNYGYTF. The rearrangement links TRBV14 to TRBJ1-2; no clear D. The V and J ends lost 0 bases and 2 bases respectively, with 10 bases between them. Germline loops: CDR1 SGHDN, CDR2 FVKESK. The CDR3 has 15 amino acids.

The CDR3 DNA is TGTGCCAGCAGTCCCCTAGGGGGGCCCATCACTGAAGCTTTCTTT. Translation: CASSPLGGPITEAFF. V usage is TRBV6-2 or TRBV6-3 and J usage is TRBJ1-1, with D possibly TRBD1 on 6 matching bases. The CDR3 has 15 residues. Germline-derived CDR1 and CDR2 are MNHEY and SVGEGT. V was pared by 5 bases and J by 4 bases, with 17 bases between.